This T cell receptor beta chain was documented in a study of cytomegalovirus exposure and HLA in healthy donors. PCR involved 60 Vbeta and 13 Jbeta primers. Generated by immunoSEQ multiplex PCR, the TCRdb table keeps only in-frame clones and is missing some. The table lists some 130,000 clones, 55% to 75% of them singletons, with around 1.6% in the top ten. Losses at the gene ends were 0 bases for V and 0 bases for J; bases not matched to a gene: 8. The CDR3 is 17 amino acids. Germline V gene data show CDR1 as PRHDT and CDR2 as FYEKMQ (reference sequence). The TCR originated in a man aged 25 to 40 in good health and CMV-seropositive. Sequencing was carried out using PBMCs. This sequence joins TRBV13 and TRBJ2-7; 7 bases fit TRBD2. In DNA form, the CDR3 reads TGTGCCAGCAGCTTAGGTTTGGGTCCTAGCGGCTCCTACGAGCAGTACTTC. This encodes CASSLGLGPSGSYEQYF.